One sample yielded the 10 T cell receptor beta chains listed below, sequenced in a study of shared clonotypes between healthy human individuals. TCRdb's copy holds only in-frame clones and misses some; the assay was immunoSEQ multiplex PCR. The table has around 370,000 clones, 95% to 97% seen once. The sequenced material came from memory CD8+ T cells sorted from blood. Subset reported: CD45RO+ cells pooled with CCR7-negative TemRA cells. All receptors come from a man younger than 40 in good health.

This sequence joins TRBV5-1 and TRBJ2-1; 7 bases are shared with TRBD2. Germline-derived CDR1 and CDR2 are SGHRS and YFSETQ. Trimming took 2 bases from V and 6 from J; bases not matched to a gene: 8. This CDR3 contains 15 residues. The chain's CDR3 is CASSFYLAASNEQFF. CDR3 DNA sequence: TGCGCCAGCAGCTTCTATCTAGCGGCTAGCAATGAGCAGTTCTTC.

This rearrangement joins TRBV4-2 to TRBJ2-1; TRBD2 matches at 9 bases. With 1 base clipped from V and 4 bases from J, the junction kept 5 bases outside the gene matches. CDR1 and CDR2 from the germline V gene are LGHNA and YNFKEQ. This CDR3 region has 16 residues. CDR3: CASSQVGTSSYNEQFF. The CDR3 nucleotides are TGTGCCAGCAGCCAAGTTGGGACTAGCAGTTACAATGAGCAGTTCTTC.

The genes are TRBV11-2 and TRBJ2-7; no firm D call. Trimming took off 4 bases at V and 2 bases at J, with 18 bases between the two ends. This CDR3 region has 16 residues. In germline, CDR1 is SGHAT, CDR2 FQNNGV. The CDR3 DNA reads as TGTGCCAGCAGCTCCTTAAAGGGTTTAGTGCCCTACGAGCAGTACTTC. This codes for CASSSLKGLVPYEQYF.

This sequence joins TRBV30 and TRBJ2-1; D is possibly TRBD2 (5 bases). V was trimmed by 3 bases and J by 0 bases, leaving 6 bases between them. This CDR3 region has 13 residues. The germline V gene encodes CDR1 GTSNPN and CDR2 SVGIG (reference sequence). The chain's CDR3 is CAWRGSSYNEQFF. As DNA, the CDR3 is TGTGCCTGGAGAGGGAGCTCCTACAATGAGCAGTTCTTC. Together with reference TRBV30 and TRBJ2-1, the CDR3 gives the full variable domain: SQTIHQWPATLVQPVGSPLSLECTVEGTSNPNLYWYRQAAGRGLQLLFYSVGIGQISSEVPQNLSASRPQDRQFILSSKKLLLSDSGFYLCAWRGSSYNEQFFGPGTRLTVL.

DNA for the CDR3: TGCAGCGTTGCCGGACAGGGAAAGACCGGGGAGCTGTTTTTT. It translates to CSVAGQGKTGELFF. V and J are TRBV29-1 and TRBJ2-2; 8 bases map to TRBD1. Germline CDR1 and CDR2: SQVTM and ANQGSEA. The V segment lost 4 bases and the J segment 5 bases; nucleotides outside the gene matches: 6. This CDR3 spans 14 amino acids.

The count of this clone is one. The chain combines TRBV25-1 with TRBJ1-2; D ambiguous. CDR1 is MGHDK and CDR2 is SYGVNS in the germline V gene. V dropped 4 bases and J dropped 4 bases, with 10 bases sitting between them. The CDR3 runs to 13 residues. The CDR3 DNA follows: TGTGCCAGCAGTGCTTGGGAGCCCTATGGCTACACCTTC. Protein sequence: CASSAWEPYGYTF.

The V and J genes are TRBV4-2 and TRBJ2-1, with a weak D call TRBD2 (6 bases). This CDR3 has 13 amino acids. CDR1 LGHNA and CDR2 YNFKEQ come from the germline V gene. With 4 bases removed from V and 10 bases from J, the gap between germline ends came to 14 bases. The chain's CDR3 is CASSRIRDSEQFF. The CDR3 coding sequence is TGTGCCAGCAGCCGTATCCGGGACTCCGAGCAGTTCTTC.

This clone was counted once. The V call is TRBV5-4, the J call TRBJ1-1; TRBD1 agrees at 10 bases. Trimming cost V 4 bases and J 3 bases; bases outside gene matches: 3. CDR3 length equals 14 residues. The germline V gene encodes CDR1 SGHNT and CDR2 YYREEE (reference sequence). CDR3 nucleotide sequence: TGTGCCAGCAGCGGGGACAGGGGAGACACTGAAGCTTTCTTT. Translation gives CASSGDRGDTEAFF.

The chain uses TRBV21-1 and TRBJ2-5; the D call in the table, TRBD2, was not verified against the DNA. TRBV21-1 is described as a pseudogene. This CDR3 is 18 amino acids long. CDR3 sequence: CASSKAPSGTGCGETQYF. The CDR3 DNA is TGTGCCAGCAGCAAAGCGCCTAGCGGCACAGGGTGCGGGGAGACCCAGTACTTC.

The genes are TRBV5-1 and TRBJ2-5; the D gene is possibly TRBD2 (5 bases). Germline CDR1 is SGHRS and CDR2 is YFSETQ. This CDR3 is built from 15 residues. V lost 5 bases and J lost 0, with 14 bases in between. DNA for the CDR3: TGCGCCAGCAGAGCCCTCATAGCGTACCAAGAGACCCAGTACTTC. Amino acids: CASRALIAYQETQYF.